This T cell receptor (beta chain) originates from a study of blood T cells in healthy people across ages. Study-wide results and caveats: PBMCs were not sorted, which prevented a conclusive comparison of naive versus antigen-experienced cells. While age rose, TCR beta diversity per million T cells dropped in a roughly linear way.

It was with a sample-barcoded 5' primer and a J-beta primer mix that a second PCR of about 7 to 12 cycles was run. The yield of each sample was at least 3 million CDR3-containing paired-end reads. TCRdb reanalysed the 5' RACE reads using MiXCR and keeps one entry per CDR3 protein. The repertoire includes about 1,400,000 distinct CDR3 sequences, about 40% of them detected once, and 6.5% to 10% sits in the top ten. This clonotype was seen just once. The antigen remains unidentified. The CDR3 has 14 residues. Germline CDR1 SGHVS, CDR2 FNYEAQ. Trimming shortened V by 5 bases and J by 4 bases, and 14 bases separated the two germline ends.

Input material: blood. V gene TRBV7-6 combines with J gene TRBJ2-5; D remains unclear. The clonotype comes from a woman younger than 30 in good health. CDR3 sequence reads: CASSPRPSGETQYF. CDR3 coding DNA: TGTGCCAGCAGCCCCCGACCCTCGGGAGAGACCCAGTACTTC.